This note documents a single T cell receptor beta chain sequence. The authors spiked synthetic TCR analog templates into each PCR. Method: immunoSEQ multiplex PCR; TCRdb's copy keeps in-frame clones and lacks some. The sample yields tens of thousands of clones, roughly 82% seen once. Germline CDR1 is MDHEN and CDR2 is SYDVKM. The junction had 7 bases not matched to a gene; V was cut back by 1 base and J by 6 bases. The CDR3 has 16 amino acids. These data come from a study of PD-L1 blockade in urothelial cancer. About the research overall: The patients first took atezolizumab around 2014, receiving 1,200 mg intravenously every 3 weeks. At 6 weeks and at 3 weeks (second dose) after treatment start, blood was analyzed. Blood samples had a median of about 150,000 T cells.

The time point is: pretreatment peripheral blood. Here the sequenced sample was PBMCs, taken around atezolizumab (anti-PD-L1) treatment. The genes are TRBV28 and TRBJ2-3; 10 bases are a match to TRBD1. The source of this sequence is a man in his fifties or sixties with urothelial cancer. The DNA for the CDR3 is TGTGCCAGCAGTTTATACGGACAGGGGGATTTGGATACGCAGTATTTT. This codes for CASSLYGQGDLDTQYF.